Included here is one T cell receptor (beta chain) sequence, with context. Some clones are missing from TCRdb's copy, which holds only in-frame ones; the method was immunoSEQ multiplex PCR. The sample includes some 200,000 clones, more than 65% of them seen just once. This sample was taken from a study of blood T cell repertoires in COVID-19. The overall study: Material from acute and convalescent COVID-19 was sourced from the United States, Italy and Spain.

CDR1 and CDR2 (germline): SGHVS, FQNEAQ. The ends lost 1 base at V and 7 bases at J; junction bases unmatched: 5. CDR3 length: 14 residues. The clonotype originates from a woman aged 55 to 70 with acute or convalescent COVID-19. Sequencing input: peripheral blood. The gene calls are TRBV7-8 and TRBJ1-2; 8 nucleotides align to TRBD1. In nucleotides, the CDR3 is TGTGCCAGCAGCTTAGGGACAGGGAGGGGTGGCTACACCTTC. This gives the protein CASSLGTGRGGYTF.